Listed below are T cell receptor beta chains from one sample, sequenced in a study of T cells in Graves' hyperthyroidism and ophthalmopathy. TCRdb re-analysed the multiplex PCR reads in MiXCR, keeping a single row per CDR3 protein. Of about 580,000 distinct CDR3 sequences in the sample, more than 45% were seen once. Sample: peripheral blood or thyroid tissue (not recorded which). Receptors originate from a young woman with Graves' hyperthyroidism. Both conserved end residues are trimmed from each CDR3. Not every row has a clone size; where given, it reads once, few, many or a size class.

J	size	V	length	CDR3
-	-	TRBV6-6	14	ASSYRLAGAGNEQF
TRBJ1-4	many	TRBV7-9	12	ASSPRGAVEKLF
TRBJ2-5	-	TRBV9	11	ASSGGYGETQY
TRBJ2-1	-	TRBV20-1	13	SASPERMAYNEQF
TRBJ2-2	-	TRBV5-1	13	ASSPGTGITGELF
TRBJ2-7	many	TRBV18	12	ASSPRDSDYEQY
TRBJ2-7	-	TRBV27	11	ASSLRPDYEQY
TRBJ1-5	-	TRBV2	11	ASSDQTGRAEH
TRBJ2-7	many	TRBV2	13	ASNIPGQRSYEQY
TRBJ1-2	many	TRBV2	12	ASSEGRKYYGYT
TRBJ2-7	-	TRBV20-1	12	SARGGTKSYEQY
TRBJ2-5	few	TRBV24-1	11	ATTGGAGETQY
TRBJ2-7	-	TRBV7-3	14	ASSYRGLAGVHEQY
TRBJ1-2	-	TRBV12-3/TRBV12-4	9	ATRWGRGYT
TRBJ1-2	many	TRBV2	10	ASIQGRYGYT
TRBJ1-1	many	TRBV4-2	13	ASSQVDRENTEAF
TRBJ2-5	-	TRBV29-1	12	SFCLAGVQETQY
TRBJ1-5	-	TRBV6-1	15	ASSEVSGSGEYQPQH
TRBJ1-3	-	TRBV24-1	11	ATGTGNGYTIY
TRBJ2-7	many	TRBV7-9	14	ASSLYRAGDFYEQY
TRBJ1-1	-	TRBV10-2	14	ASSASSGLGNTEAF
TRBJ2-3	few	TRBV9	14	ASSKGLAYSTDTQY
TRBJ2-5	many	TRBV29-1	11	SVEGQGGKTQY
-	-	TRBV9	16	ASSVNRAPSGSHNEQF
TRBJ2-5	many	TRBV4-3	12	ASSQVFGGETQY
TRBJ2-7	-	TRBV7-6	12	ASSRGGLASEQY
TRBJ2-7	many	TRBV2	13	ASGGARDRAYEQY
TRBJ1-6	-	TRBV2	9	ASTDRGTPP
TRBJ2-7	many	TRBV12-5	9	ASGLWYEQY
TRBJ1-1	-	TRBV7-2	16	ASSLGPGYNPENTEAF
TRBJ2-5	many	TRBV11-1	15	ASSFPVAREGGETQY
TRBJ1-2	-	TRBV5-6	13	ASSVGAGTGVGYT
TRBJ1-1	-	TRBV10-3	13	AISAREDTHTEAF
TRBJ1-1	many	TRBV6-5	14	ASSRRRIVGTTEAF
TRBJ2-2	many	TRBV7-2	15	ASSLRSGTENTGELF
TRBJ1-2	many	TRBV9	10	ASSARGAGYT
TRBJ2-6	-	TRBV15	14	ATSGRVDSGANVLT
TRBJ2-5	-	TRBV7-9	15	ASCFPVQERGQETQY
TRBJ2-2	many	TRBV7-9	13	ASSMTGSYTGELF
TRBJ2-2	-	TRBV9	12	ASSPGTAAGELF
TRBJ2-7	many	TRBV6-5	12	ASSYSRGRYEQY
TRBJ1-2	-	TRBV10-3	10	AILRTSDGYT
TRBJ2-1	-	TRBV15	14	ATSDPGPSSYNEQF
TRBJ1-6	-	TRBV9	12	ASSAPSGNSPLH
TRBJ2-7	few	TRBV11-2	13	ASSSGTDVSYEQY
TRBJ2-7	many	TRBV28	12	ASSPSLATYEQY
TRBJ2-7	many	TRBV19	13	ASSRSSGGSYEQY
TRBJ2-2	-	TRBV12-3/TRBV12-4	10	ASSTGQGSCF